The 32 T cell receptor beta chains in this list originate from one sample, sequenced in a study of post-analysis software for immune sequencing data. Study-level results: Patients showed TRBV5-6, TRBV5-1 and TRBV20-1 among 4 or 5 TRBV segments more frequent than in controls.

Tagging with unique molecular identifiers was a feature of the TCR beta cDNA libraries. TCRdb passed the PCR reads through MiXCR, listing each CDR3 protein once. The sample includes a few hundred thousand distinct CDR3 sequences, roughly 30% of them seen just once. These receptors have no known antigen. What was sequenced was blood. These receptor sequences come from a girl between 5 and 17 years old with multiple sclerosis.

The rearrangement joins TRBV4-2 to TRBJ2-1; D not certain. Trimming pared 1 base from V and 0 bases from J, leaving 7 bases between. This CDR3 is built from 15 residues. Germline CDR1 LGHNA, CDR2 YNFKEQ. As DNA, the CDR3 is TGTGCCAGCAGCCAAGTCCCCAGCTCCTACAATGAGCAGTTCTTC. It encodes CASSQVPSSYNEQFF.

The chain employs TRBV4-2 and TRBJ2-4, with D perhaps given as TRBD1 or TRBD2 (5 bases each). The CDR3 covers 18 residues. Germline lookup yields CDR1 LGHNA and CDR2 YNFKEQ. V was clipped by 0 bases and J by 1 base, with 16 bases between them. The CDR3 DNA sequence: TGTGCCAGCAGCCAAGAGGGGTTATCGGGGCTGGCCAAAAACATTCAGTACTTC. Protein: CASSQEGLSGLAKNIQYF.

As regards this clonotype: Possible read error: a much larger clone is one base away. The V and J genes are TRBV7-6 and TRBJ2-3; D remains unclear. Germline CDR1 is SGHVS and CDR2 is FNYEAQ. V gave up 4 bases and J gave up 5 bases, with 10 bases separating them. The CDR3 is 13 residues long. The CDR3 here is CASSYKDRDTQYF. CDR3 nucleotides: TGTGCCAGCAGCTACAAGGATCGAGATACGCAGTATTTT.

The chain is built from TRBV7-2 and TRBJ2-1, with D possibly TRBD1 on 5 matching bases. CDR1 is SGHTA and CDR2 is FQGNSA in the germline V gene. The CDR3 is made up of 16 amino acids. V gave up 5 bases and J gave up 0 bases, with 14 bases separating them. The CDR3 DNA is TGTGCCAGCAGCCCCCCCGACAGACTCTCCTACAATGAGCAGTTCTTC. Residues: CASSPPDRLSYNEQFF.

J is TRBJ2-5 and V is TRBV10-3; TRBD2 is a possible D gene (6 bases). CDR1 and CDR2 from the germline V gene are ENHRY and SYGVKD. The V end was cut by 5 bases, the J end by 5 bases, with 24 bases between. This CDR3 comprises 17 residues. The DNA for the CDR3 is TGTGCCATCAGTCCCTCCGCGGGGACGCACGGACGGGAGACCCAGTACTTC. Its protein product is CAISPSAGTHGRETQYF.

This sequence joins TRBV20-1 and TRBJ2-7; D possibly corresponds to TRBD1 (5 bases). V lost 3 bases and J 5 bases, leaving 20 bases between the germline ends. CDR1 and CDR2 (germline): DFQATT, SNEGSKA (reference sequence). The CDR3 covers 15 residues. In nucleotides, the CDR3 is TGCAGTGCTAGGTTGCAGGGAAGGCCAATAGACGAGCAGTACTTC. Protein product: CSARLQGRPIDEQYF.

There are a few counts of this clonotype. The chain is built from TRBV7-2 and TRBJ2-5; 14 nucleotides line up with TRBD2. The CDR3 totals 15 residues. Germline lookup yields CDR1 SGHTA and CDR2 FQGNSA. The J segment lost 6 bases and the V segment lost 5 bases, leaving 5 bases of the junction unmatched. The CDR3 bases are TGTGCCAGCAGCCCCAGACTAGCGGGGGGGAAGACCCAGTACTTC. Protein sequence: CASSPRLAGGKTQYF.

The chain employs TRBV12-3 or TRBV12-4 and TRBJ2-1; D remains unclear. The V gene lost 6 bases and the J gene lost 12 bases, with 12 bases spanning the gap. The CDR3 runs to 11 residues. CDR3 region: CASRLLGVQFF. The CDR3 DNA follows: TGTGCCAGCAGGTTATTAGGAGTGCAGTTCTTC.

The table lists this clonotype with a few counts. This chain joins TRBV7-3 and TRBJ2-7; 10 nucleotides align to TRBD1. Germline lookup yields CDR1 SGHTA and CDR2 FQGTGA. The CDR3 runs 15 residues. The junction had 7 bases not matched to a gene; V was cut back by 5 bases and J by 3 bases. The CDR3 is CASSPTGTGDYEQYF. The CDR3 DNA follows: TGTGCCAGCAGCCCCACCGGGACAGGGGACTACGAGCAGTACTTC.

Here the CDR3 reads CSARDPTVRGVRNTEAFF. DNA for the CDR3: TGCAGTGCTAGAGACCCAACCGTGAGGGGGGTCAGGAACACTGAAGCTTTCTTT. The V and J genes are TRBV20-1 and TRBJ1-1, with a possible D match to TRBD1 (6 bases). Germline V gene sequence: CDR1 DFQATT, CDR2 SNEGSKA (reference sequence). CDR3 length equals 18 residues. V lost 0 bases to trimming and J lost 1 base, with 21 bases between them.

This rearrangement joins TRBV5-1 to TRBJ1-1; no definite D call. In germline, CDR1 is SGHRS, CDR2 YFSETQ. The CDR3 runs to 12 residues. Trimming took 4 bases from V and 1 from J, leaving 5 bases between them. CDR3 in amino acids: CASSVENTEAFF. CDR3 nucleotide sequence: TGCGCCAGCAGCGTAGAGAACACTGAAGCTTTCTTT.

This clonotype occurred a few times. This rearrangement joins TRBV25-1 to TRBJ2-1; D unresolved. Trimming took 8 bases from V and 7 from J, leaving 21 bases between them. This CDR3 contains 15 residues. The germline V gene has CDR1 MGHDK and CDR2 SYGVNS. The CDR3 coding sequence is TGTGCCAGCGGGTCCCTTGGCGGTGGGCGGAATGAGCAGTTCTTC. This codes for CASGSLGGGRNEQFF.

The CDR3 nucleotides are TGTGCCATCAGTGAGTCCCAGGGGGACTATGGCTACACCTTC. It encodes CAISESQGDYGYTF. The chain employs TRBV10-3 and TRBJ1-2, with TRBD1 identical over 7 bases. The V gene end was trimmed by 0 bases and the J gene end by 3 bases; junction bases not matched to a gene: 1. The germline V gene has CDR1 ENHRY and CDR2 SYGVKD. This CDR3 has 14 residues.

This clonotype occurred a few times. The gene calls are TRBV20-1 and TRBJ2-5; tentatively, D is TRBD1 or TRBD2 (6 bases each). This CDR3 has 13 residues. Trimming shortened V by 6 bases and J by 3 bases, and 14 bases separated the two germline ends. The germline V gene encodes CDR1 DFQATT and CDR2 SNEGSKA (reference sequence). This CDR3 is CSARRGGKETQYF. DNA for the CDR3: TGCAGTGCGAGGCGAGGGGGGAAAGAGACCCAGTACTTC.

In this sample, this clonotype turned up a few times. The CDR3 loop reads CASSLVGTNQETQYF. CDR3 DNA: TGTGCCAGCAGCTTGGTGGGGACTAACCAAGAGACCCAGTACTTC. The chain is built from TRBV5-8 and TRBJ2-5, with 7 bases identical to TRBD2. Trimming took 0 bases from V and 0 from J; bases not matched to a gene: 2. The CDR3 runs to 15 residues. The germline CDR1 and CDR2 sequences are SGHTS and YDEGEE.

V gene TRBV7-8 combines with J gene TRBJ2-7, with a weak D call TRBD2 (5 bases). The CDR3 is 12 residues long. The germline V gene encodes CDR1 SGHVS and CDR2 FQNEAQ. Trimming removed 8 bases at V and 4 bases at J, with 12 bases between. As DNA, the CDR3 is TGTGCCAGCCGGGGAGCAGAATACGAGCAGTACTTC. Amino acid sequence: CASRGAEYEQYF. The whole variable domain, remainder taken from reference TRBV7-8 and TRBJ2-7, is GAGVSQSPRYKVAKRGQDVALRCDPISGHVSLFWYQQALGQGPEFLTYFQNEAQLDKSGLPSDRFFAERPEGSVSTLKIQRTQQEDSAVYLCASRGAEYEQYFGPGTRLTVT.

The gene calls are TRBV2 and TRBJ2-7; TRBD1 matches at 7 bases. The germline CDR1 and CDR2 sequences are SNHLY and FYNNEI. V was pared by 9 bases and J by 0 bases, with 8 bases of the junction left unmatched. This CDR3 is built from 14 residues. This CDR3 reads CASGEGQSSYEQYF. The CDR3 DNA reads TGTGCCAGTGGAGAGGGACAGAGCTCCTACGAGCAGTACTTC. The full variable domain, with the rest looked up from reference TRBV2 and TRBJ2-7, is EPEVTQTPSHQVTQMGQEVILRCVPISNHLYFYWYRQILGQKVEFLVSFYNNEISEKSEIFDDQFSVERPDGSNFTLKIRSTKLEDSAMYFCASGEGQSSYEQYFGPGTRLTVT.

This chain uses TRBV6-2 or TRBV6-3 with TRBJ1-5; D not certain. Looked up from germline, CDR1 is MNHEY and CDR2 is SVGEGT. This CDR3 has 14 amino acids. Trimming removed 0 bases from V and 2 bases from J, with 5 bases in between. DNA of the CDR3: TGTGCCAGCAGTTACTCGGCAGGCAATCAGCCCCAGCATTTT. Translation gives CASSYSAGNQPQHF.

Here the CDR3 reads CASSSGGGIETQYF. The CDR3 coding sequence is TGTGCCAGCAGCTCCGGGGGGGGGATCGAGACCCAGTACTTC. This chain links TRBV9 with TRBJ2-5; TRBD2 agrees at 8 bases. The CDR3 spans 14 residues. J lost 5 bases, V lost 4 bases, and 7 bases had no gene match. Germline lookup yields CDR1 SGDLS and CDR2 YYNGEE.

The chain links TRBV20-1 to TRBJ2-3; D is undetermined. Germline loops: CDR1 DFQATT, CDR2 SNEGSKA (reference sequence). V shed 6 bases and J shed 3 bases, with 13 bases lying between them. CDR3 size: 13 residues. As DNA, the CDR3 is TGCAGTGCCGAGAAGTTTGTGACAGATACGCAGTATTTT. It is translated as CSAEKFVTDTQYF.

In DNA form, the CDR3 reads TGCGCCAGCAGCCAGGGGGGGGTCTACTCCTACGAGCAGTACTTC. This gives the protein CASSQGGVYSYEQYF. The chain recombines TRBV5-1 with TRBJ2-4; D tentatively fits TRBD1 or TRBD2 (7 bases each). Gene TRBJ2-7 matches the end of the DNA better, so the J call may be wrong. The CDR3 runs to 15 residues. Germline V gene sequence: CDR1 SGHRS, CDR2 YFSETQ.

V and J are TRBV7-9 and TRBJ1-2, with a possible D match to TRBD1 (6 bases). With 7 bases removed from V and 4 bases from J, the gap between germline ends came to 16 bases. This CDR3 is 14 amino acids long. The germline gives CDR1 SEHNR, CDR2 FQNEAQ (reference sequence). This chain's CDR3 is CASTQGGHVYGYTF. CDR3 DNA sequence: TGTGCCAGCACCCAAGGGGGACACGTCTATGGCTACACCTTC.

This clonotype was detected only a few times. The chain carries TRBV6-1 and TRBJ1-3; D call uncertain. The germline gives CDR1 MNHNS, CDR2 SASEGT. V lost 5 bases to trimming and J lost 0 bases, with 17 bases between them. This CDR3 contains 17 residues. CDR3: CASSPRGPLHSGNTIYF. CDR3 in DNA: TGTGCCAGCAGTCCCCGTGGGCCGTTGCACTCTGGAAACACCATATATTTT.

This clonotype was observed a few times. The chain is built from TRBV7-2 and TRBJ1-5; no firm D call. CDR3 size: 14 residues. V was shortened by 1 base and J by 4 bases, with 8 bases between the two germline ends. Germline V gene lookup returns CDR1 SGHTA and CDR2 FQGNSA. The CDR3 nucleotides are TGTGCCAGCAGCTTAGGGACGATAAATCAGCCCCAGCATTTT. Translating it yields CASSLGTINQPQHF.

V is TRBV7-8 and J is TRBJ2-1, with 11 positions matching TRBD1. CDR1 and CDR2 (germline): SGHVS, FQNEAQ. This CDR3 is built from 17 residues. Unmatched junction bases numbered 10, after V lost 2 bases and J lost 7 bases. The DNA of the CDR3 is TGTGCCAGCAGCTTATCATATCGGACAGGGGGCGGAAATGAGCAGTTCTTC. Translation gives CASSLSYRTGGGNEQFF.

This clonotype occurred a few times. V is TRBV20-1 and J is TRBJ2-7, with D unresolved. Germline CDR1 reads DFQATT; CDR2 reads SNEGSKA (reference sequence). This CDR3 is built from 13 residues. V lost 6 bases to trimming and J lost 2 bases, with 14 bases between them. In DNA, the CDR3 is TGCAGTGCCGGGCCTTTTCCAGCCTACGAGCAGTACTTC. This translates into CSAGPFPAYEQYF.

The chain couples TRBV6-5 to TRBJ2-5; D remains ambiguous. Per germline, CDR1 MNHEY and CDR2 SVGAGI. The CDR3 is made up of 15 amino acids. With 6 bases removed from V and 5 bases from J, the gap between germline ends came to 19 bases. CDR3 in DNA: TGTGCCAGCAGAACGAGTTGGTCGATAGGGGAGACCCAGTACTTC. This codes for CASRTSWSIGETQYF.

This clonotype turned up a few times. This chain connects TRBV20-1 to TRBJ2-7; 9 bases fit TRBD1. The V segment lost 6 bases and the J segment 1 base; nucleotides outside the gene matches: 4. The germline CDR1 and CDR2 sequences are DFQATT and SNEGSKA (reference sequence). This CDR3 has 13 amino acids. The CDR3, as DNA: TGCAGTGCGAGGACAGGGGATTCCTACGAGCAGTACTTC. This sequence encodes CSARTGDSYEQYF.

V gene TRBV7-2 combines with J gene TRBJ2-1; 10 bases match TRBD2. Per the germline V gene, CDR1 is SGHTA and CDR2 is FQGNSA. J lost 4 bases, V lost 3 bases, and 3 bases had no gene match. The length of the CDR3 is 15 residues. This CDR3 reads CASSFGAGGYNEQFF. CDR3 coding DNA: TGTGCCAGCAGCTTTGGAGCGGGGGGGTACAATGAGCAGTTCTTC.

The rearrangement uses TRBV3-1 and TRBJ1-4; maybe TRBD1 (6 bases). Trimming shortened V by 7 bases and J by 3 bases, and 18 bases separated the two germline ends. Germline V gene lookup returns CDR1 LGHDT and CDR2 YNNKEL (reference sequence). This CDR3 contains 16 residues. CDR3 amino acids: CASTPGSGEANEKLFF. CDR3 sequence (DNA): TGTGCCAGCACCCCAGGATCAGGGGAGGCTAATGAAAAACTGTTTTTT.

The CDR3 reads CSARVTSEKLFF. CDR3 nucleotide sequence: TGCAGTGCTAGGGTAACGAGTGAAAAACTGTTTTTT. This sequence joins TRBV20-1 and TRBJ1-4; D not certain. Trimming pared 3 bases from V and 7 bases from J, leaving 9 bases between. Germline V gives CDR1 DFQATT, CDR2 SNEGSKA (reference sequence). This CDR3 is built from 12 residues.

This clonotype was seen a handful of times. The chain uses TRBV12-3 or TRBV12-4 and TRBJ1-1; 10 bases are a match to TRBD1. The CDR3 length is 14 residues. V lost 6 bases to trimming and J lost 3 bases; unmatched junction nucleotides: 4. CDR3 DNA: TGTGCCAGCAGGTGGACAGGGGGGCACACTGAAGCTTTCTTT. Protein sequence: CASRWTGGHTEAFF.